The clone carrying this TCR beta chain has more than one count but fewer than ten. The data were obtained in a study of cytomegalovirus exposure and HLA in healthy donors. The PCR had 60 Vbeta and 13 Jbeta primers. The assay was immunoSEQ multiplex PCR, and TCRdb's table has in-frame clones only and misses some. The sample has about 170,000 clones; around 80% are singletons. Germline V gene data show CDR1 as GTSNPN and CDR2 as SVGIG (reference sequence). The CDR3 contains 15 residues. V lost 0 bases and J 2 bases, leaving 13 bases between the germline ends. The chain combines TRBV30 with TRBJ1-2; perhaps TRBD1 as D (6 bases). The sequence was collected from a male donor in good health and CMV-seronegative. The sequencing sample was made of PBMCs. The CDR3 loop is CAWSVRRGENYGYTF. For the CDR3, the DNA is TGTGCCTGGAGTGTTCGCAGGGGCGAGAACTATGGCTACACCTTC.